A selection of T cell receptor beta chains follows, all from one sample in a study of blood T cell repertoires in COVID-19. Using immunoSEQ multiplex PCR, the repertoire was profiled, and TCRdb retains in-frame clones only, with some absent. The top ten hold around 0.83% of the sample, which has approximately 240,000 clones, around 90% seen once. Sample: peripheral blood. The receptors come from a man in his thirties or forties with COVID-19, enrolled during active disease. CDR3s include the opening cysteine and the closing phenylalanine or tryptophan. The D gene is left open where the match is weak. Where a row states a size, it is once, few, many or the class of an expanded clone; other rows omit it.

CDR3nt: TGTGCCAGCAGCGCCGGGACTAGCGGTATTCAGTACTTC
CDR3aa: CASSAGTSGIQYF
d_gene: TRBD2
abundance: NA
v_gene: TRBV9
j_gene: TRBJ2-7

CDR3nt: TGCGCCAGCAGCCCGACAGGGGCTGGAAACACCATATATTTT
CDR3aa: CASSPTGAGNTIYF
d_gene: TRBD1
abundance: NA
v_gene: TRBV5-1
j_gene: TRBJ1-3

CDR3nt: TGTGCCAGCAGCTTGGCCGGGAGGCAGTCCTACGAGCAGTACTTC
CDR3aa: CASSLAGRQSYEQYF
d_gene: TRBD2
abundance: NA
v_gene: TRBV5-4
j_gene: TRBJ2-7

CDR3nt: TGTGCCAGCAGCCAAGAAGGAGGCTCTGGAAACACCATATATTTT
CDR3aa: CASSQEGGSGNTIYF
d_gene: NA
abundance: NA
v_gene: TRBV4-2
j_gene: TRBJ1-3

CDR3nt: TGTGCCAGCAGTGACTCAACAGGGACCCTCCACTTT
CDR3aa: CASSDSTGTLHF
d_gene: NA
abundance: NA
v_gene: TRBV6-4
j_gene: TRBJ1-6

CDR3nt: TGTGCCAGTAGTATCTTTAACAGAGACTATGGCTACACCTTC
CDR3aa: CASSIFNRDYGYTF
d_gene: NA
abundance: NA
v_gene: TRBV19
j_gene: TRBJ1-2

CDR3nt: TGTGCCAGCAGTTACGGGGACAGGCTCTCCTACGAGCAGTACTTC
CDR3aa: CASSYGDRLSYEQYF
d_gene: TRBD1
abundance: once
v_gene: TRBV6-5
j_gene: TRBJ2-7

CDR3nt: TGTGCCAGCAGCTTGGCCTTTAGGGGAGTACAGGGATCGTCCGGGGAGCTGTTTTTT
CDR3aa: CASSLAFRGVQGSSGELFF
d_gene: NA
abundance: NA
v_gene: TRBV5-4
j_gene: TRBJ2-2

CDR3nt: TGTGCCAGCAGTAGACCCGCAGGGGGCAGGGAGCTGTTTTTT
CDR3aa: CASSRPAGGRELFF
d_gene: TRBD1
abundance: once
v_gene: TRBV6-5
j_gene: TRBJ2-2

CDR3nt: TGTGCCAGCAGCGTAGTTGGGACAGGGGGCTCTGGAAACACCATATATTTT
CDR3aa: CASSVVGTGGSGNTIYF
d_gene: TRBD1
abundance: NA
v_gene: TRBV9
j_gene: TRBJ1-3

CDR3nt: TGTGCCAGCAGCGTACAGACAGGGCCCCACGAGCAGTACTTC
CDR3aa: CASSVQTGPHEQYF
d_gene: TRBD1
abundance: once
v_gene: TRBV7-2
j_gene: TRBJ2-7

CDR3nt: TGTGCCAGCAGCTTCCTTTCTAGCGGGGGGACCGGGGAGCTGTTTTTT
CDR3aa: CASSFLSSGGTGELFF
d_gene: TRBD2
abundance: NA
v_gene: TRBV11-2
j_gene: TRBJ2-2

CDR3nt: TGTGCCAGCAGCTTTACTAGCGCGAATGAGCAGTTCTTC
CDR3aa: CASSFTSANEQFF
d_gene: TRBD2
abundance: NA
v_gene: TRBV7-3
j_gene: TRBJ2-1

CDR3nt: TGTGCCAGTAGTTCCTGGACAGGGGATCAGCCCCAGCATTTT
CDR3aa: CASSSWTGDQPQHF
d_gene: TRBD1
abundance: NA
v_gene: TRBV19
j_gene: TRBJ1-5

CDR3nt: TGTGCCAGCAGCAGCGAGGGGGACTACGAGCAGTACTTC
CDR3aa: CASSSEGDYEQYF
d_gene: NA
abundance: NA
v_gene: TRBV12-3/TRBV12-4
j_gene: TRBJ2-7

CDR3nt: TGTGCCAGCAGCTTAGAGGTTACGGGGGTTCGGAGTCAGCCCCAGCATTTT
CDR3aa: CASSLEVTGVRSQPQHF
d_gene: NA
abundance: NA
v_gene: TRBV7-9
j_gene: TRBJ1-5

CDR3nt: TGTGCCAGCAGCCGCGGGACAGGCGGGCCCACCGGGGAGCTGTTTTTT
CDR3aa: CASSRGTGGPTGELFF
d_gene: TRBD1
abundance: NA
v_gene: TRBV5-4
j_gene: TRBJ2-2

CDR3nt: TGTGCCAGCAGCGTAGGAGGACTAGCGGGGGGGCAGGATACGCAGTATTTT
CDR3aa: CASSVGGLAGGQDTQYF
d_gene: TRBD2
abundance: NA
v_gene: TRBV9
j_gene: TRBJ2-3

CDR3nt: TGTGCCAGCAGTTTACCCCCCCCTCGCGAGCAGTACTTC
CDR3aa: CASSLPPPREQYF
d_gene: NA
abundance: NA
v_gene: TRBV12-3/TRBV12-4
j_gene: TRBJ2-7

CDR3nt: TGTGCCAGCAGTCAGACTCTACAGGGGGCGAGGGGTATTTATCAGCCCCAGCATTTT
CDR3aa: CASSQTLQGARGIYQPQHF
d_gene: TRBD1
abundance: NA
v_gene: TRBV6-6
j_gene: TRBJ1-5

CDR3nt: TGCGCCAGCAGCAGACCCTGGACAGGGGGGGGTAACACTGAAGCTTTCTTT
CDR3aa: CASSRPWTGGGNTEAFF
d_gene: TRBD1
abundance: NA
v_gene: TRBV5-1
j_gene: TRBJ1-1

CDR3nt: TGTGCCAGCAGCCACCGGGATCTCACAGATACGCAGTATTTT
CDR3aa: CASSHRDLTDTQYF
d_gene: NA
abundance: NA
v_gene: TRBV3-1/TRBV3-2
j_gene: TRBJ2-3

CDR3nt: TGTGCCATCAGACAGGGTCAGGATCAGCCCCAGCATTTT
CDR3aa: CAIRQGQDQPQHF
d_gene: NA
abundance: NA
v_gene: TRBV10-3
j_gene: TRBJ1-5

CDR3nt: TGTGCCAGCAGTTGGGGCAGGGGGCTCACTGAAGCTTTCTTT
CDR3aa: CASSWGRGLTEAFF
d_gene: TRBD1
abundance: NA
v_gene: TRBV6-5
j_gene: TRBJ1-1

CDR3nt: TGTGCCAGCTCCAGCTTGCAGAGGCTGAACACTGAAGCTTTCTTT
CDR3aa: CASSSLQRLNTEAFF
d_gene: NA
abundance: once
v_gene: TRBV5-4
j_gene: TRBJ1-1

CDR3nt: TGTGCCAGTAGTAGTCCCGGGACAGTCTACAATGAGCAGTTCTTC
CDR3aa: CASSSPGTVYNEQFF
d_gene: TRBD1
abundance: NA
v_gene: TRBV19
j_gene: TRBJ2-1

CDR3nt: TGCGCCAGCAGCCCCTACATACTAGCGGGGTCCTACAATGAGCAGTTCTTC
CDR3aa: CASSPYILAGSYNEQFF
d_gene: TRBD2
abundance: once
v_gene: TRBV5-1
j_gene: TRBJ2-1

CDR3nt: TGTGCCAGCAGCGACACTAGCGTTAGGCACTACAATGAGCAGTTCTTC
CDR3aa: CASSDTSVRHYNEQFF
d_gene: TRBD2
abundance: NA
v_gene: TRBV9
j_gene: TRBJ2-1

CDR3nt: TGTGCCAGCGGGGTGTCAGGGAATACTGAAGCTTTCTTT
CDR3aa: CASGVSGNTEAFF
d_gene: NA
abundance: NA
v_gene: TRBV2
j_gene: TRBJ1-1

CDR3nt: TGTGCCAGCAGCTCCCCGGGACATACTAACTATGGCTACACCTTC
CDR3aa: CASSSPGHTNYGYTF
d_gene: NA
abundance: NA
v_gene: TRBV6-5
j_gene: TRBJ1-2

CDR3nt: TGTGCCACCAAGGGGGACCAAGAGACCCAGTACTTC
CDR3aa: CATKGDQETQYF
d_gene: NA
abundance: NA
v_gene: TRBV19
j_gene: TRBJ2-5

CDR3nt: TGTGCCAGCAGACAGGGCATGGGGAATAATGAAAAACTGTTTTTT
CDR3aa: CASRQGMGNNEKLFF
d_gene: NA
abundance: once
v_gene: TRBV2
j_gene: TRBJ1-4

CDR3nt: TGTGCCAGCAGCTTAGGGGGAAGGGACAGGGAAAAACTGTTTTTT
CDR3aa: CASSLGGRDREKLFF
d_gene: TRBD1
abundance: NA
v_gene: TRBV13
j_gene: TRBJ1-4

CDR3nt: TGTGCCAGCAGCTTAAGAAAGGGGGCGTATGAGCAGTTCTTC
CDR3aa: CASSLRKGAYEQFF
d_gene: TRBD1
abundance: NA
v_gene: TRBV7-2
j_gene: TRBJ2-1

CDR3nt: TGTGCCAGTAGTATAACGCAGGACTATGGCTACACCTTC
CDR3aa: CASSITQDYGYTF
d_gene: NA
abundance: NA
v_gene: TRBV19
j_gene: TRBJ1-2

CDR3nt: TGTGCTAGTGCCCCGGGAGGGGGCAACACTGAAGCTTTCTTT
CDR3aa: CASAPGGGNTEAFF
d_gene: TRBD1
abundance: NA
v_gene: TRBV12-5
j_gene: TRBJ1-1

CDR3nt: TGTGCCTGGAGTGGGCACAGGGGGCCGAACACTGAAGCTTTCTTT
CDR3aa: CAWSGHRGPNTEAFF
d_gene: TRBD1
abundance: NA
v_gene: TRBV30
j_gene: TRBJ1-1

CDR3nt: TGTGCCATCAGTCCTCCGAATCAGCCCCAGCATTTT
CDR3aa: CAISPPNQPQHF
d_gene: NA
abundance: NA
v_gene: TRBV10-3
j_gene: TRBJ1-5

CDR3nt: TGTGCCAGCAGCCAAGCGGGGAACGGGGAGCTGTTTTTT
CDR3aa: CASSQAGNGELFF
d_gene: NA
abundance: NA
v_gene: TRBV3-1/TRBV3-2
j_gene: TRBJ2-2

CDR3nt: TGCGCCAGCAGCCCAGACCGGGGGGACCGAGCCAAAAACATTCAGTACTTC
CDR3aa: CASSPDRGDRAKNIQYF
d_gene: TRBD2
abundance: NA
v_gene: TRBV4-1
j_gene: TRBJ2-4

CDR3nt: TGCAGCGTCCGTGACAGTTTCTCCTACGAGCAGTACTTC
CDR3aa: CSVRDSFSYEQYF
d_gene: NA
abundance: NA
v_gene: TRBV29-1
j_gene: TRBJ2-7

CDR3nt: TGTGCCAGCAGCCAAGATCATAGCGGGGGGGCTCGAGAGACCCAGTACTTC
CDR3aa: CASSQDHSGGARETQYF
d_gene: TRBD2
abundance: NA
v_gene: TRBV3-1/TRBV3-2
j_gene: TRBJ2-5

CDR3nt: TGTGCCACCCGAACCGGGACAGGGGGTTCACCCCTCCACTTT
CDR3aa: CATRTGTGGSPLHF
d_gene: TRBD1
abundance: NA
v_gene: TRBV19
j_gene: TRBJ1-6

CDR3nt: TGTGCCAGCAGCCCCTACAGGGGGCCTTCCTATGGCTACACCTTC
CDR3aa: CASSPYRGPSYGYTF
d_gene: TRBD1
abundance: NA
v_gene: TRBV27
j_gene: TRBJ1-2

CDR3nt: TGTGCCAGCAGCGTACAGGGGATCTCTGGAAACACCATATATTTT
CDR3aa: CASSVQGISGNTIYF
d_gene: TRBD1
abundance: NA
v_gene: TRBV27
j_gene: TRBJ1-3

CDR3nt: TGTGCCAGCTCACCCGACAGGGTAGGGTTCTCTGAGCAGTTCTTC
CDR3aa: CASSPDRVGFSEQFF
d_gene: TRBD1
abundance: NA
v_gene: TRBV18
j_gene: TRBJ2-1

CDR3nt: TGTGCCAGCAGCTCGGTGGGGGGGGACTATGGCTACACCTTC
CDR3aa: CASSSVGGDYGYTF
d_gene: NA
abundance: NA
v_gene: TRBV5-4
j_gene: TRBJ1-2

CDR3nt: TGTGCCAGCAGACAGGCCGAAAAACTGTTTTTT
CDR3aa: CASRQAEKLFF
d_gene: NA
abundance: NA
v_gene: TRBV2
j_gene: TRBJ1-4

CDR3nt: TGCGCCAGCAGCGTACTGGGACAGGTCTCTGGAAACACCATATATTTT
CDR3aa: CASSVLGQVSGNTIYF
d_gene: TRBD1
abundance: NA
v_gene: TRBV5-1
j_gene: TRBJ1-3

CDR3nt: TGTGCCAGCAGCCAGCGACCCTCCGGTCCCGCCTCCTACGAGCAGTACTTC
CDR3aa: CASSQRPSGPASYEQYF
d_gene: NA
abundance: NA
v_gene: TRBV5-6
j_gene: TRBJ2-7

CDR3nt: TGTGCCAGCAGCCCTTTGACGGGCACTGAAGCTTTCTTT
CDR3aa: CASSPLTGTEAFF
d_gene: NA
abundance: NA
v_gene: TRBV3-1/TRBV3-2
j_gene: TRBJ1-1

CDR3nt: TGCGCCAGCAGCCAAGTAGGGGGAGCCAAAAACATTCAGTACTTC
CDR3aa: CASSQVGGAKNIQYF
d_gene: NA
abundance: NA
v_gene: TRBV4-1
j_gene: TRBJ2-4

CDR3nt: TGCGCCAGCAGCAAGGGAACGGGACAAAAACAAGAGACCCAGTACTTC
CDR3aa: CASSKGTGQKQETQYF
d_gene: NA
abundance: few
v_gene: TRBV5-1
j_gene: TRBJ2-5